The present entry profiles one T cell receptor beta chain with its context. Germline V gives CDR1 SEHNR, CDR2 FQNEAQ (reference sequence). V trimming: 0 bases; J trimming: 9 bases; junction bases outside the gene matches: 2. There are 15 residues in the CDR3. The sample comes from a study of blood T cell repertoires in COVID-19. Clones were sequenced by immunoSEQ multiplex PCR, and TCRdb holds only the in-frame ones, with some missing. The sample includes 120,000 to 150,000 clones, about 85% of them seen just once. The sample consisted of peripheral blood. The chain uses TRBV7-9 and TRBJ1-6; TRBD1 aligns across 10 bases. The clonotype was recovered from a human donor with acute or convalescent COVID-19. The donor label of this sample is uncertain. CDR3 loop: CASSLAGTGASPLHF. The DNA of the CDR3 is TGTGCCAGCAGCTTAGCCGGGACAGGGGCTTCACCCCTCCACTTT.